Listed below are T cell receptor beta chains from one sample, sequenced in a study of regulatory T cells in long-lasting Graves disease. TCRdb used MiXCR to reprocess the multiplex PCR reads, holding one entry per CDR3 protein. The repertoire consists of around 510,000 distinct CDR3 sequences, with roughly 20% occurring once and the leading ten covering approximately 7.8%. The sequencing used peripheral blood mononuclear cells (PBMCs), collected when the disease was refractory, from a patient treated with antithyroid drugs. All receptors come from a female donor with Graves disease. Each CDR3 is given with its conserved first and last residue. The order of the fields is clone size, J gene, V gene, D gene, CDR3 protein, CDR3 DNA. A D gene is named only where the DNA matches it firmly. Where a row states a size, it is once, few, many or the class of an expanded clone; other rows omit it.

clone_size: NA
j_call: TRBJ1-2
v_call: TRBV6-5
d_call: TRBD1
cdr3_aa: CASSSQQGARNGYTF
cdr3_nt: TGTGCCAGCAGTTCGCAACAGGGGGCGCGGAATGGCTACACCTTC

clone_size: NA
j_call: TRBJ1-4
v_call: TRBV6-2/TRBV6-3
d_call: NA
cdr3_aa: CASSSGWGNEKLFF
cdr3_nt: TGTGCCAGCAGTTCAGGGTGGGGTAATGAAAAACTGTTTTTT

clone_size: once
j_call: TRBJ2-3
v_call: TRBV4-1
d_call: NA
cdr3_aa: CASSQPGDGTDAQYF
cdr3_nt: TGCGCCAGCAGCCAACCGGGGGACGGCACAGATGCGCAGTATTTT

clone_size: many
j_call: TRBJ2-7
v_call: TRBV7-9
d_call: NA
cdr3_aa: CASSPRSSEQYF
cdr3_nt: TGTGCCAGCAGCCCAAGGTCGAGCGAGCAGTACTTC

clone_size: few
j_call: TRBJ2-4
v_call: TRBV3-1
d_call: TRBD2
cdr3_aa: CASSQDRTSGTKNIQYF
cdr3_nt: TGTGCCAGCAGCCAAGATAGGACTAGCGGGACCAAAAACATTCAGTACTTC

clone_size: many
j_call: TRBJ2-7
v_call: TRBV9
d_call: NA
cdr3_aa: CASSVGVATYEQYF
cdr3_nt: TGTGCCAGCAGCGTAGGCGTCGCTACCTACGAGCAGTACTTC

clone_size: many
j_call: TRBJ1-2
v_call: TRBV5-1
d_call: TRBD1
cdr3_aa: CASSLEGQALYGYTF
cdr3_nt: TGCGCCAGCAGCTTGGAGGGACAGGCTCTCTATGGCTACACCTTC

clone_size: many
j_call: TRBJ2-7
v_call: TRBV2
d_call: NA
cdr3_aa: CASSERGRDSYEQYF
cdr3_nt: TGTGCCAGCAGTGAAAGGGGCAGGGACTCCTACGAGCAGTACTTC

clone_size: many
j_call: TRBJ2-2
v_call: TRBV7-6
d_call: NA
cdr3_aa: CASSPGPRGGELFF
cdr3_nt: TGTGCCAGCAGCCCCGGGCCCCGCGGCGGGGAGCTGTTTTTT

clone_size: NA
j_call: TRBJ2-2
v_call: TRBV10-3
d_call: NA
cdr3_aa: CAISESTRRAGELFF
cdr3_nt: TGTGCCATCAGTGAGTCGACTCGCAGGGCCGGGGAGCTGTTTTTT

clone_size: NA
j_call: TRBJ1-1
v_call: TRBV6-5
d_call: NA
cdr3_aa: CASSYLSGAEAFF
cdr3_nt: TGTGCCAGCAGTTACCTCTCGGGCGCTGAAGCTTTCTTT

clone_size: many
j_call: TRBJ1-1
v_call: TRBV6-1
d_call: NA
cdr3_aa: CASSEDRDTEAFF
cdr3_nt: TGTGCCAGCAGTGAAGACAGGGACACTGAAGCTTTCTTT

clone_size: NA
j_call: TRBJ1-3
v_call: TRBV7-6
d_call: TRBD1
cdr3_aa: CASSLGGTESGNTIYF
cdr3_nt: TGTGCCAGCAGCTTAGGAGGGACAGAGTCTGGAAACACCATATATTTT

clone_size: NA
j_call: TRBJ2-7
v_call: TRBV2
d_call: NA
cdr3_aa: CASKNERSAIYEQYF
cdr3_nt: TGTGCCAGCAAAAACGAGCGGTCCGCTATCTACGAGCAGTACTTC

clone_size: NA
j_call: TRBJ1-5
v_call: TRBV11-3
d_call: TRBD1
cdr3_aa: CASSFCPGTDNQPQHF
cdr3_nt: TGTGCCAGCAGCTTCTGCCCCGGGACAGACAATCAGCCCCAGCATTTT

clone_size: many
j_call: TRBJ2-5
v_call: TRBV28
d_call: TRBD1
cdr3_aa: CATAGGDETQYF
cdr3_nt: TGTGCCACTGCAGGGGGCGATGAGACCCAGTACTTC

clone_size: NA
j_call: TRBJ1-1
v_call: TRBV19
d_call: NA
cdr3_aa: CASIPEAFF
cdr3_nt: TGTGCCAGTATCCCTGAAGCTTTCTTT

clone_size: many
j_call: TRBJ2-5
v_call: TRBV28
d_call: NA
cdr3_aa: CASSFSAGQETQYF
cdr3_nt: TGTGCCAGCAGTTTCTCCGCAGGGCAGGAGACCCAGTACTTC

clone_size: many
j_call: TRBJ2-7
v_call: TRBV11-2
d_call: NA
cdr3_aa: CASSPYRAFEQYF
cdr3_nt: TGTGCCAGCAGCCCATACAGGGCGTTCGAGCAGTACTTC

clone_size: NA
j_call: TRBJ2-7
v_call: TRBV7-8
d_call: NA
cdr3_aa: CASSQEFLRGQNYEQYF
cdr3_nt: TGTGCCAGCAGCCAAGAATTCTTGCGGGGACAGAACTACGAGCAGTACTTC

clone_size: NA
j_call: TRBJ2-2
v_call: TRBV6-5
d_call: NA
cdr3_aa: CASSYSGDTHTGELFF
cdr3_nt: TGTGCCAGCAGTTACTCAGGGGACACTCACACCGGGGAGCTGTTTTTT

clone_size: NA
j_call: TRBJ1-1
v_call: TRBV19
d_call: NA
cdr3_aa: CASSIGTGIEAFF
cdr3_nt: TGTGCCAGTAGTATAGGGACCGGGATAGAAGCTTTCTTT

clone_size: many
j_call: TRBJ2-5
v_call: TRBV7-2
d_call: NA
cdr3_aa: CASSPVRRRYQETQYF
cdr3_nt: TGTGCCAGCAGCCCCGTTAGGCGGCGGTACCAAGAGACCCAGTACTTC

clone_size: NA
j_call: TRBJ2-7
v_call: TRBV19
d_call: NA
cdr3_aa: CASSRGSGSYEQYF
cdr3_nt: TGTGCCAGTAGTAGGGGTAGCGGCTCCTACGAGCAGTACTTC

clone_size: few
j_call: TRBJ2-1
v_call: TRBV2
d_call: TRBD2
cdr3_aa: CASSELGRGAGVYNEQFF
cdr3_nt: TGTGCCAGCAGTGAATTGGGGAGGGGAGCGGGAGTTTACAATGAGCAGTTCTTC

clone_size: many
j_call: TRBJ2-7
v_call: TRBV18
d_call: TRBD1
cdr3_aa: CASSLDRAPYEQYF
cdr3_nt: TGTGCCAGCTCCCTTGACAGGGCCCCCTACGAGCAGTACTTC

clone_size: NA
j_call: TRBJ2-3
v_call: TRBV11-2
d_call: NA
cdr3_aa: CASSYLGNADTQYF
cdr3_nt: TGTGCCAGCAGCTACCTGGGCAACGCAGATACGCAGTATTTT

clone_size: NA
j_call: TRBJ2-7
v_call: TRBV27
d_call: NA
cdr3_aa: CASSLSTPVHTYEQYF
cdr3_nt: TGTGCCAGCAGTTTATCAACCCCTGTACACACCTACGAGCAGTACTTC

clone_size: many
j_call: TRBJ2-7
v_call: TRBV28
d_call: NA
cdr3_aa: CASSFFHGTYEQYF
cdr3_nt: TGTGCCAGCAGTTTTTTTCACGGAACTTACGAGCAGTACTTC

clone_size: few
j_call: TRBJ1-5
v_call: TRBV9
d_call: NA
cdr3_aa: CASSGDEGGRYQPQHF
cdr3_nt: TGTGCCAGCAGCGGAGATGAAGGAGGGCGATATCAGCCCCAGCATTTT

clone_size: many
j_call: TRBJ2-5
v_call: TRBV10-3
d_call: NA
cdr3_aa: CAISDPTKPETQYF
cdr3_nt: TGTGCCATCAGTGACCCCACGAAACCAGAGACCCAGTACTTC

clone_size: many
j_call: TRBJ1-2
v_call: TRBV6-1
d_call: NA
cdr3_aa: CASSPDTNYGYTF
cdr3_nt: TGTGCCAGCAGCCCGGACACGAACTATGGCTACACCTTC

clone_size: NA
j_call: TRBJ2-7
v_call: TRBV4-2
d_call: NA
cdr3_aa: CASSQRIAYEQYF
cdr3_nt: TGTGCCAGCAGCCAACGAATCGCCTACGAGCAGTACTTC

clone_size: NA
j_call: TRBJ2-7
v_call: TRBV9
d_call: TRBD2
cdr3_aa: CASSGDSGELSYEQYF
cdr3_nt: TGTGCCAGCAGCGGGGATAGCGGGGAGCTTAGCTACGAGCAGTACTTC

clone_size: many
j_call: TRBJ2-7
v_call: TRBV28
d_call: NA
cdr3_aa: CASLQTSGFDEQYF
cdr3_nt: TGTGCCAGCCTACAAACTTCCGGGTTTGACGAGCAGTACTTC

clone_size: NA
j_call: TRBJ2-7
v_call: TRBV5-1
d_call: NA
cdr3_aa: CASSPEGRDLYEQYF
cdr3_nt: TGCGCCAGCAGCCCCGAGGGCAGGGACTTGTACGAGCAGTACTTC

clone_size: many
j_call: TRBJ2-5
v_call: TRBV7-2
d_call: NA
cdr3_aa: CASRWGGGFQETQYF
cdr3_nt: TGTGCCAGCAGATGGGGGGGGGGCTTTCAAGAGACCCAGTACTTC

clone_size: few
j_call: TRBJ2-2
v_call: TRBV5-4
d_call: TRBD2
cdr3_aa: CASSRLGGRINGELFF
cdr3_nt: TGTGCCAGCAGCCGGCTGGGCGGGAGGATTAACGGGGAGCTGTTTTTT

clone_size: few
j_call: TRBJ2-2
v_call: TRBV11-2
d_call: TRBD2
cdr3_aa: CASSSGASGSGSGELFF
cdr3_nt: TGTGCCAGCAGCTCGGGCGCTAGCGGGAGTGGTAGCGGGGAGCTGTTTTTT

clone_size: many
j_call: TRBJ2-7
v_call: TRBV30
d_call: NA
cdr3_aa: CAWVGAEGGYEQYF
cdr3_nt: TGTGCCTGGGTCGGGGCAGAAGGAGGCTACGAGCAGTACTTC

clone_size: many
j_call: TRBJ2-5
v_call: TRBV7-2
d_call: TRBD1
cdr3_aa: CASSLGTAGGTQYF
cdr3_nt: TGTGCCAGCAGCTTGGGGACCGCAGGGGGGACCCAGTACTTC

clone_size: NA
j_call: TRBJ1-5
v_call: TRBV6-2/TRBV6-3
d_call: NA
cdr3_aa: CASRPSDGSNQPQHF
cdr3_nt: TGTGCCAGCAGGCCCAGTGATGGCAGCAATCAGCCCCAGCATTTT

clone_size: many
j_call: TRBJ1-1
v_call: TRBV12-5
d_call: TRBD1
cdr3_aa: CASGTHLGTGSLMNTEAFF
cdr3_nt: TGTGCTAGTGGAACCCATTTAGGGACAGGTTCATTAATGAACACTGAAGCTTTCTTT